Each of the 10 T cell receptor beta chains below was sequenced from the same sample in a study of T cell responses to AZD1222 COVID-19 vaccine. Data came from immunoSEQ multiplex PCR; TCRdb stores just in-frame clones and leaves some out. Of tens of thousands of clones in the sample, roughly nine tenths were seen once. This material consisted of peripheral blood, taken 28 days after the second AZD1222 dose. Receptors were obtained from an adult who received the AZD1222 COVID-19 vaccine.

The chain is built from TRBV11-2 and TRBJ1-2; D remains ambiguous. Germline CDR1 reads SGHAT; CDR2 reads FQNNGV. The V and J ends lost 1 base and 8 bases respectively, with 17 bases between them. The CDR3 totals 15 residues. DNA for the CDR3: TGTGCCAGCAGCTTAGTCTCCAACTGGGCGGGCGGCTACACCTTC. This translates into CASSLVSNWAGGYTF.

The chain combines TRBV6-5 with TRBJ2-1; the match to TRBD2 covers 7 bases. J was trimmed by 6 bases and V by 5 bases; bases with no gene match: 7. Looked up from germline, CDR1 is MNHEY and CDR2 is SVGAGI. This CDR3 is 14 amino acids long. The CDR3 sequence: CASSREANPNEQFF. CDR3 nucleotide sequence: TGTGCCAGCAGTCGGGAGGCTAACCCCAATGAGCAGTTCTTC.

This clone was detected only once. The CDR3: CASSYPDEQFF. The CDR3 nucleotides are TGTGCCAGCAGTTACCCCGATGAGCAGTTCTTC. This chain links TRBV6-2 or TRBV6-3 with TRBJ2-1; D is undetermined. Between the trimmed V and J ends, which lost 2 bases and 8 bases, there was a span of 4 bases. CDR3 size: 11 residues. In germline, CDR1 is MNHEY, CDR2 SVGEGT.

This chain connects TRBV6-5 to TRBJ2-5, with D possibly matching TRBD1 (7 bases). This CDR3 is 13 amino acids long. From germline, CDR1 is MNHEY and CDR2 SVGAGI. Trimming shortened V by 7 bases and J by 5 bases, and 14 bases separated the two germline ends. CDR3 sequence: CASTPRGRETQYF. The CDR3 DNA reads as TGTGCCAGCACCCCCAGGGGGAGGGAGACCCAGTACTTC.

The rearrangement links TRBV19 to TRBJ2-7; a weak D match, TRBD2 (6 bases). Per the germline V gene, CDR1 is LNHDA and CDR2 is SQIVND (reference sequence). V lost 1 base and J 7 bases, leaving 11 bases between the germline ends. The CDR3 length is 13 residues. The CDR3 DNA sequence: TGTGCCAGTAGTATAGCCCCACGGGGGGAGCAGTACTTC. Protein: CASSIAPRGEQYF.

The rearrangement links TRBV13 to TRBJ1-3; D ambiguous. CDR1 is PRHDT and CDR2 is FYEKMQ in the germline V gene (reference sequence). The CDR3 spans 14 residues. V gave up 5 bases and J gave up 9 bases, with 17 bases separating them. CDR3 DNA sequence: TGTGCCAGCAGCCGCACGACCAGCCGCGGCACCATATATTTT. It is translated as CASSRTTSRGTIYF.

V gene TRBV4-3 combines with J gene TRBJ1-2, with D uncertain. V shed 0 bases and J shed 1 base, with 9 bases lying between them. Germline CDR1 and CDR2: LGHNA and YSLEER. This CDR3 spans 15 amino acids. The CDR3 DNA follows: TGCGCCAGCAGCCAAGAAGGCTCCGTTAACTATGGCTACACCTTC. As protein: CASSQEGSVNYGYTF.

In DNA form, the CDR3 reads TGTGCCAGTAGCAAGCACAGGGAGAGCTCCTACGAGCAGTACTTC. As protein: CASSKHRESSYEQYF. The chain joins TRBV19 to TRBJ2-7; TRBD1 might be the D (6 bases). The CDR3 covers 15 residues. V was pared by 6 bases and J by 0 bases, with 15 bases between. Germline-derived CDR1 and CDR2 are LNHDA and SQIVND (reference sequence).

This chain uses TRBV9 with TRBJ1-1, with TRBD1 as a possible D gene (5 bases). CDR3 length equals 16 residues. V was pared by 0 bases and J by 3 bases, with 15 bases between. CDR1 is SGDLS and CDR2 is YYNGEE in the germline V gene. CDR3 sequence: CASSVAPQLGDTEAFF. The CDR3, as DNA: TGTGCCAGCAGCGTAGCTCCCCAGTTAGGGGACACTGAAGCTTTCTTT.

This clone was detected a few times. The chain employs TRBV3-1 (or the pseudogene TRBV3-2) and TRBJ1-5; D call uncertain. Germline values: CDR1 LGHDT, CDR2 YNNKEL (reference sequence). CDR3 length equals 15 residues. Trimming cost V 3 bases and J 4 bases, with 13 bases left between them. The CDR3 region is CASSQYQVSNQPQHF. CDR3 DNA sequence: TGTGCCAGCAGCCAGTATCAGGTTTCTAATCAGCCCCAGCATTTT.